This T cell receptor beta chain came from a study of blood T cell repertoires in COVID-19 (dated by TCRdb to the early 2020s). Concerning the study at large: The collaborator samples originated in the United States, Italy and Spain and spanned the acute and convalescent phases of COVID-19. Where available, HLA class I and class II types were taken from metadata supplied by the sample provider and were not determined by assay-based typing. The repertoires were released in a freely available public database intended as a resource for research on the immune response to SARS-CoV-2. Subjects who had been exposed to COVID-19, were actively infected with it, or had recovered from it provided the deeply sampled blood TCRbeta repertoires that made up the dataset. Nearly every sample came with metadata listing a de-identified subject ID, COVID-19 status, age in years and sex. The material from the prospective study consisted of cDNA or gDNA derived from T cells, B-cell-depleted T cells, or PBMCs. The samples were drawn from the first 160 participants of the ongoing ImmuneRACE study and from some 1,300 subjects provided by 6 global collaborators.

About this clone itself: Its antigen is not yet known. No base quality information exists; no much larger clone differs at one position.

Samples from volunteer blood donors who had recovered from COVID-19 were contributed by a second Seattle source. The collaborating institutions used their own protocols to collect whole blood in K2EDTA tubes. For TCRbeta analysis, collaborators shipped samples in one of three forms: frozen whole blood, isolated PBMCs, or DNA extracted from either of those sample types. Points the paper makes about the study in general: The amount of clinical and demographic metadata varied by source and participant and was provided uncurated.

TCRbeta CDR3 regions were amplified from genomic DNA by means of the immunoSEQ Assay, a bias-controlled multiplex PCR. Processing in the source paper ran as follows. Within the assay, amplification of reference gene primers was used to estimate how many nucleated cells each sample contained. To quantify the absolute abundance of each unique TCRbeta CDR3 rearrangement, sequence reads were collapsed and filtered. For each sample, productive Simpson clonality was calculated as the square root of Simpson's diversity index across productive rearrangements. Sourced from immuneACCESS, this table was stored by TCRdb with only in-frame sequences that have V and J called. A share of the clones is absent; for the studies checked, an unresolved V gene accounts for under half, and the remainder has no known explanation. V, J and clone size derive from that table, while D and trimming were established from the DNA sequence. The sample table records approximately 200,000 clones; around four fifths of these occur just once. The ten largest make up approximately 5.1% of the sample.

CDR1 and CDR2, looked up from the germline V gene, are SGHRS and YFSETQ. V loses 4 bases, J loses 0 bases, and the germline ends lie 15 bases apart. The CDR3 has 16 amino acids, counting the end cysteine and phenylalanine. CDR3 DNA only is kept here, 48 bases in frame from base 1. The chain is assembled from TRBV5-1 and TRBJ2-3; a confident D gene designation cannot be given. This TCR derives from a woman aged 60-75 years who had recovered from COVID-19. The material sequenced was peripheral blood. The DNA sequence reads TGCGCCAGCAGCCTAATGGGCCCCTCCAGCACAGATACGCAGTATTTT. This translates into CASSLMGPSSTDTQYF.